The 8 T cell receptor beta chains reported below all come from one sample, sequenced in a study of neurological immune-mediated disorders. Via MiXCR, TCRdb re-called the 5' RACE reads, giving one row per CDR3 protein. Among just over 50,000 distinct CDR3 sequences listed, approximately 3.3% were seen once. Sequenced material: PBMCs. The origin of the receptors is a man in his forties or fifties with multiple sclerosis.

This clonotype was seen at least ten times. V gene TRBV20-1 combines with J gene TRBJ2-3; 10 bases line up with TRBD2. Germline CDR1 and CDR2: DFQATT and SNEGSKA (reference sequence). The CDR3 runs 12 residues. The CDR3: CSRLAGSDTQYF. CDR3 DNA: TGCAGCAGACTAGCGGGTTCAGATACGCAGTATTTT.

The rearrangement uses TRBV12-3 or TRBV12-4 and TRBJ2-5; 12 nucleotides match TRBD2. V shed 6 bases, J shed 5 bases, and the junction held 13 bases outside the gene matches. CDR3 length: 17 amino acids. CDR3 protein: CASRPTSGGLYLETQYF. The CDR3 bases are TGTGCCAGCAGACCAACTAGCGGGGGGCTCTACCTGGAGACCCAGTACTTC.

This clonotype was seen at least ten times. The chain employs TRBV20-1 and TRBJ1-1, with a weak D call TRBD1 (6 bases). Trimming shortened V by 6 bases and J by 5 bases, and 22 bases separated the two germline ends. Germline V gene sequence: CDR1 DFQATT, CDR2 SNEGSKA (reference sequence). The length of the CDR3 is 15 residues. Here the CDR3 reads CSAPNPVQGLTEAFF. CDR3 nucleotides: TGCAGTGCCCCAAACCCGGTGCAGGGGTTAACTGAAGCTTTCTTT.

The table lists this clonotype with many counts. V and J are TRBV20-1 and TRBJ2-5; the match to TRBD1 covers 9 bases. The germline V gene encodes CDR1 DFQATT and CDR2 SNEGSKA (reference sequence). There are 15 residues in the CDR3. The trim removed 2 bases at V and 5 bases at J, leaving 9 bases unmatched. CDR3 region: CSARFPGQGSETQYF. The CDR3 DNA is TGCAGTGCTAGATTTCCGGGACAGGGCTCCGAGACCCAGTACTTC.

This clonotype has ten or more counts. The chain has TRBV20-1 and TRBJ2-7; D is uncertain. The germline gives CDR1 DFQATT, CDR2 SNEGSKA (reference sequence). CDR3 size: 13 residues. V was trimmed by 1 base and J by 1 base, leaving 8 bases between them. This CDR3 reads CSARGRISYEQYF. Written as DNA, the CDR3 is TGCAGTGCTAGAGGGCGCATTTCCTACGAGCAGTACTTC.

This clonotype was counted at least ten times. This rearrangement joins TRBV20-1 to TRBJ2-2; D is uncertain. The CDR3 runs 11 residues. V was cut by 0 bases and J by 8 bases, with 4 bases left in between. Germline V lookup: CDR1 DFQATT, CDR2 SNEGSKA (reference sequence). CDR3 protein: CSAREGGELFF. DNA for the CDR3: TGCAGTGCTAGAGAGGGAGGGGAGCTGTTTTTT.

This clonotype was observed many times. The CDR3 loop is CASSLGQTMNTEAFF. The CDR3, as DNA: TGTGCCAGCAGTTTGGGTCAGACGATGAACACTGAAGCTTTCTTT. The V and J genes are TRBV12-3 or TRBV12-4 and TRBJ1-1; unclear D gene. Deletions cut 3 bases from V and 0 bases from J, with 11 bases between. This CDR3 has 15 residues.

Note on this clonotype: Without the conserved terminal phenylalanine or tryptophan, this CDR3 likely stems from a read error. This sequence joins TRBV24-1 and TRBJ2-5; no clear D gene. V was clipped by 9 bases and J by 1 base, with 11 bases between them. CDR3 length: 13 residues. In germline, CDR1 is KGHDR, CDR2 SFDVKD. The DNA of the CDR3 is TGTGCCACCGGGGTTGGGTCCCAAGAGACCCAGTACAAC. Translating gives CATGVGSQETQYN.